The 23 T cell receptor beta chains presented below share a single source sample, sequenced in a study of cytomegalovirus exposure and HLA in healthy donors. The PCR had 60 Vbeta and 13 Jbeta primers. Repertoires were generated with immunoSEQ multiplex PCR, while TCRdb's copy carries only in-frame clones and drops some. The sample carries 150,000 to 200,000 clones, nearly 70% recorded once. The sequencing input was PBMCs. The receptors were sampled from a young man in good health and CMV-seropositive.

V and J are TRBV27 and TRBJ2-1, with D perhaps TRBD1 (6 bases). The ends were cut back, 11 bases at V and 4 bases at J, with 15 bases in the middle. Germline V gene data show CDR1 as MNHEY and CDR2 as SMNVEV (reference sequence). CDR3 length: 13 residues. The CDR3 region is CASGAIEYNEQFF. Here the CDR3 DNA reads TGTGCCTCAGGGGCGATCGAGTACAATGAGCAGTTCTTC.

V gene TRBV5-1 combines with J gene TRBJ2-7; 7 bases line up with TRBD1. Germline CDR1 reads SGHRS; CDR2 reads YFSETQ. The CDR3 is made up of 14 amino acids. Unmatched junction bases numbered 3, after V lost 0 bases and J lost 3 bases. DNA for the CDR3: TGCGCCAGCAGCTTGGTACAGGGGATCTACGAGCAGTACTTC. Encoded protein: CASSLVQGIYEQYF. Complete variable domain (other parts from reference TRBV5-1 and TRBJ2-7): KAGVTQTPRYLIKTRGQQVTLSCSPISGHRSVSWYQQTPGQGLQFLFEYFSETQRNKGNFPGRFSGRQFSNSRSEMNVSTLELGDSALYLCASSLVQGIYEQYFGPGTRLTVT.

V gene TRBV5-6 combines with J gene TRBJ2-7; perhaps TRBD2 as D (6 bases). Germline-derived CDR1 and CDR2 are SGHDT and YYEEEE. Trimming removed 0 bases at V and 0 bases at J, with 10 bases between. The CDR3 length is 15 residues. The CDR3 region is CASSLGAGSSYEQYF. The CDR3 DNA sequence: TGTGCCAGCAGCTTGGGCGCGGGGAGCTCCTACGAGCAGTACTTC.

This rearrangement joins TRBV10-2 to TRBJ1-1; 8 bases line up with TRBD1. This CDR3 spans 15 amino acids. Unmatched junction bases numbered 6, after V lost 5 bases and J lost 1 base. Germline V gives CDR1 WSHSY, CDR2 SAAADI. Written as DNA, the CDR3 is TGCGCCAGCAGTTTTGAGCAGGGGGCGAACACTGAAGCTTTCTTT. Translated, it gives CASSFEQGANTEAFF.

The chain links TRBV6-6 to TRBJ2-7, with 10 bases matching TRBD2. CDR1 is MNHNY, CDR2 SVGAGI, per germline (reference sequence). The CDR3 spans 14 residues. Germline trimming cut 0 bases from V and 6 bases from J; bases unmatched to any gene: 2. CDR3 sequence reads: CASSYSGTSAEQYF. In nucleotides, the CDR3 is TGTGCCAGCAGTTACTCCGGGACTAGCGCCGAGCAGTACTTC.

The chain joins TRBV30 to TRBJ1-3; D is ambiguous. Germline values: CDR1 GTSNPN, CDR2 SVGIG (reference sequence). The ends were cut back, 0 bases at V and 2 bases at J, with 14 bases in the middle. CDR3 length: 16 amino acids. CDR3: CAWSVRARNAGNTIYF. CDR3 nucleotides: TGTGCCTGGAGTGTAAGAGCCAGGAATGCTGGAAACACCATATATTTT.

In nucleotides, the CDR3 is TGTGCCTGGAGTGTATACTCGAACGAGCAGTACTTC. Encoded protein: CAWSVYSNEQYF. The J gene is TRBJ2-7, the V gene TRBV30, with D hard to call. Trimming took 0 bases from V and 5 from J, leaving 8 bases between them. Per germline, CDR1 GTSNPN and CDR2 SVGIG (reference sequence). This CDR3 comprises 12 residues.

The chain joins TRBV28 to TRBJ2-1; D unresolved. Germline values: CDR1 MDHEN, CDR2 SYDVKM. Deletions cut 5 bases from V and 0 bases from J, with 8 bases between. CDR3 length: 14 residues. The CDR3 sequence is CASSQESSYNEQFF. CDR3 nucleotide sequence: TGTGCCAGCAGTCAGGAAAGCTCCTACAATGAGCAGTTCTTC.

The gene calls are TRBV5-6 and TRBJ2-4; 10 bases map to TRBD2. Germline loops: CDR1 SGHDT, CDR2 YYEEEE. The V segment lost 5 bases and the J segment 7 bases; nucleotides outside the gene matches: 12. This CDR3 comprises 16 residues. In DNA, the CDR3 is TGTGCCAGCAGTCCCCTGGGCCTAGCGGGAGTCAACATTCAGTACTTC. This codes for CASSPLGLAGVNIQYF.

This chain uses TRBV7-2 with TRBJ1-5; weak D call: TRBD1 (5 bases). This CDR3 has 16 residues. Germline values: CDR1 SGHTA, CDR2 FQGNSA. V was trimmed by 5 bases and J by 2 bases, leaving 16 bases between them. The CDR3 sequence: CASSAERWGGNQPQHF. In DNA, the CDR3 is TGTGCCAGCAGCGCGGAGCGGTGGGGGGGCAATCAGCCCCAGCATTTT.

The J gene is TRBJ2-7, the V gene TRBV28; 10 bases line up with TRBD1. This CDR3 is 15 amino acids long. Per the germline V gene, CDR1 is MDHEN and CDR2 is SYDVKM. J lost 4 bases, V lost 6 bases, and 9 bases had no gene match. The CDR3 reads CASRGQGKYPYEQYF. The CDR3, as DNA: TGTGCCAGCAGGGGACAGGGGAAATATCCTTACGAGCAGTACTTC.

This clone appeared a single time. This chain links TRBV30 with TRBJ2-7, with D perhaps matching TRBD1 (6 bases). Germline V gene lookup returns CDR1 GTSNPN and CDR2 SVGIG (reference sequence). V was pared by 1 base and J by 4 bases, with 14 bases between. The CDR3 consists of 14 residues. The CDR3 reads CAWSGRGKGYEQYF. CDR3 coding DNA: TGTGCCTGGAGTGGTAGGGGGAAGGGATACGAGCAGTACTTC.

The chain combines TRBV10-3 with TRBJ2-6; 9 bases fit TRBD2. The V gene's germline CDR1 is ENHRY and CDR2 SYGVKD. The CDR3 covers 19 residues. Trimming cost V 2 bases and J 2 bases; bases outside gene matches: 10. The CDR3, as DNA: TGTGCCATCAGTGAGGTCCTCCTAGCGGGAAAGGCTGGGGCCAACGTCCTGACTTTC. It codes for CAISEVLLAGKAGANVLTF.

This clone was counted only a few times. This chain uses TRBV5-1 with TRBJ2-3; weak D call: TRBD2 (6 bases). CDR3 size: 13 residues. Trimming removed 7 bases at V and 2 bases at J, with 11 bases between. CDR1 and CDR2 from the germline V gene are SGHRS and YFSETQ. Written as DNA, the CDR3 is TGCGCCAGCTCCGGGGGTAACACAGATACGCAGTATTTT. Protein product: CASSGGNTDTQYF.

The chain recombines TRBV18 with TRBJ2-7; no definite D call. The CDR3 covers 14 residues. Germline CDR1 reads KGHSH; CDR2 reads LQKENI. Between the trimmed V and J ends, which lost 0 bases and 6 bases, there was a span of 12 bases. The CDR3 nucleotides are TGTGCCAGCTCACCACCAACCAGGCACCTCGAGCAGTACTTC. Its protein is CASSPPTRHLEQYF.

In its sample, this clone was seen once. The CDR3 here is CASSLYSGMNTEAFF. The CDR3 region has the DNA TGCGCCAGCAGCTTGTATTCCGGGATGAACACTGAAGCTTTCTTT. The chain couples TRBV5-1 to TRBJ1-1; D ambiguous. The CDR3 has 15 amino acids. Germline lookup yields CDR1 SGHRS and CDR2 YFSETQ. Trimming removed 1 base from V and 0 bases from J, with 10 bases in between.

The gene calls are TRBV7-8 and TRBJ2-2; 8 bases are a match to TRBD1. The CDR3 extends over 16 amino acids. The J segment lost 5 bases and the V segment lost 2 bases, leaving 7 bases of the junction unmatched. Germline V CDR1 and CDR2: SGHVS, FQNEAQ. CDR3 sequence reads: CASSLSQGASTGELFF. The CDR3, as DNA: TGTGCCAGCAGCTTAAGTCAGGGGGCGAGTACCGGGGAGCTGTTTTTT.

The genes are TRBV7-6 and TRBJ2-4; D may be TRBD1 (6 bases). This CDR3 is 15 amino acids long. In germline, CDR1 is SGHVS, CDR2 FNYEAQ. V was clipped by 5 bases and J by 8 bases, with 19 bases between them. In nucleotides, the CDR3 is TGTGCCAGCAGCCCTGATACTACACAGGGTCACATTCAGTACTTC. This sequence encodes CASSPDTTQGHIQYF.

This clone came up a few times. V and J are TRBV7-8 and TRBJ2-2; D is uncertain. The CDR3 is 17 residues long. Germline loops: CDR1 SGHVS, CDR2 FQNEAQ. With 4 bases removed from V and 2 bases from J, the gap between germline ends came to 17 bases. CDR3 amino acids: CASSSPRGVLNTGELFF. For the CDR3, the DNA is TGTGCCAGCAGCTCCCCCCGAGGAGTCTTAAACACCGGGGAGCTGTTTTTT.

The chain is built from TRBV23-1 and TRBJ1-1; D remains unclear. TRBV23-1 is labeled an ORF, and its function is uncertain. V shed 4 bases and J shed 1 base, with 10 bases lying between them. CDR3 size: 14 residues. CDR3 nucleotides: TGCGCCAGCAGTCCGGACTCGCAGAACACTGAAGCTTTCTTT. Its translation is CASSPDSQNTEAFF.

The rearrangement joins TRBV2 to TRBJ2-3, with D possibly TRBD1 on 5 matching bases. CDR3 length: 15 residues. Germline V CDR1 and CDR2: SNHLY, FYNNEI. The germline V and J ends were trimmed by 2 bases and 5 bases, with 14 bases remaining between them. The CDR3 protein is CASSEIWQGKDTQYF. CDR3 DNA sequence: TGTGCCAGCAGTGAAATCTGGCAGGGCAAAGATACGCAGTATTTT. The full variable domain, completed using reference TRBV2 and TRBJ2-3, is EPEVTQTPSHQVTQMGQEVILRCVPISNHLYFYWYRQILGQKVEFLVSFYNNEISEKSEIFDDQFSVERPDGSNFTLKIRSTKLEDSAMYFCASSEIWQGKDTQYFGPGTRLTVL.

This chain links TRBV5-1 with TRBJ2-5; D might be TRBD1 (6 bases). Gene TRBJ2-7 matches the end of the DNA better, so the J call may be wrong. The CDR3 loop spans 14 amino acids. Germline CDR1 reads SGHRS; CDR2 reads YFSETQ. CDR3 loop: CASSFPGARVEQYF. CDR3 DNA: TGCGCCAGCAGCTTTCCAGGGGCGCGAGTCGAGCAGTACTTC.

This clone appeared a single time. The chain combines TRBV7-8 with TRBJ1-5; TRBD1 might be the D (5 bases). The CDR3 covers 11 residues. CDR1 and CDR2 from the germline V gene are SGHVS and FQNEAQ. V gave up 8 bases and J gave up 4 bases, with 6 bases separating them. The CDR3 is CASGANQPQHF. The CDR3 DNA sequence: TGTGCCAGCGGGGCGAATCAGCCCCAGCATTTT.